The clone carrying this TCR beta chain was seen only a few times. Its antigen is currently unknown. TCRB transcripts that were expressed got sequenced, as all of the isolated RNA had been reverse transcribed. The protocol was immunoSEQ multiplex PCR, while the TCRdb copy is restricted to in-frame clones and leaves out a portion. The sample has more than 300,000 clones, 8.5% to 10% seen once. This sample was included in a study of beta chain features in type 1 diabetes. Study outcomes and limitations: Researchers report that Type 1 diabetes patients had moderately but significantly shorter TCRB CDR3s across all four CD4+ subsets.

From germline, CDR1 is MNHEY and CDR2 SMNVEV (reference sequence). This CDR3 has 21 amino acids. Trimming took 2 bases from V and 4 from J, leaving 30 bases between them. V usage is TRBV27 and J usage is TRBJ1-5; TRBD1 might be the D (6 bases). The clonotype was recovered from a man between 25 and 39 years old with type 1 diabetes. Sequences were obtained from central memory CD4+ T cells from blood. As DNA, the CDR3 is TGTGCCAGCAGTTTACGCCCGGGGATGTCAGGGGAGCGGAAAGGAAATCAGCCCCAGCATTTT. Its protein product is CASSLRPGMSGERKGNQPQHF.